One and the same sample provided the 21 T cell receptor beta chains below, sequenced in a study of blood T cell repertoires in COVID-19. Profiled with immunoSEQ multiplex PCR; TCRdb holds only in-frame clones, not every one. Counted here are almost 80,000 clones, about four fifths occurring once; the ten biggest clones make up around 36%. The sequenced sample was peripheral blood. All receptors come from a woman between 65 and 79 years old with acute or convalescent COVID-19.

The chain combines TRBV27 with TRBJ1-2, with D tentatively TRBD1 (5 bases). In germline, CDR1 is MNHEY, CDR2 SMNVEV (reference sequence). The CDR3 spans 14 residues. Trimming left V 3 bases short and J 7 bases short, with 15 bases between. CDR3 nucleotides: TGTGCCAGCAGTTTGACCCAGGGTTCTGGTGGCTACACCTTC. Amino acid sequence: CASSLTQGSGGYTF.

The CDR3, as DNA: TGTGCCACCAGCAGACTAGCGGGAGGGCAAGAGACCCAGTACTTC. Its protein is CATSRLAGGQETQYF. V and J are TRBV15 and TRBJ2-5; 12 nucleotides line up with TRBD2. Germline trimming cut 2 bases from V and 2 bases from J; bases unmatched to any gene: 0. This CDR3 comprises 15 residues. Germline CDR1 and CDR2: LNHNV and YYDKDF (reference sequence).

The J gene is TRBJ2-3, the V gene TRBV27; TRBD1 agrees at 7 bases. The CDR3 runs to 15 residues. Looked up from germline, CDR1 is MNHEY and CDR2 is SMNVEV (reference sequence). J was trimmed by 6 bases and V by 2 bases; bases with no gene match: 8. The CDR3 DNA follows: TGTGCCAGCAGTTTAGTGGGCACAGGGGAGGATACGCAGTATTTT. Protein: CASSLVGTGEDTQYF.

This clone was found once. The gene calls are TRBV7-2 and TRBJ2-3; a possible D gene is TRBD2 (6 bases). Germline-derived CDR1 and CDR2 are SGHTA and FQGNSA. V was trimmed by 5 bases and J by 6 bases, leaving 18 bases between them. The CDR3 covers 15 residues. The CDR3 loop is CASSPGTGEADTQYF. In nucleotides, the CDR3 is TGTGCCAGCAGCCCAGGGACGGGGGAGGCGGATACGCAGTATTTT.

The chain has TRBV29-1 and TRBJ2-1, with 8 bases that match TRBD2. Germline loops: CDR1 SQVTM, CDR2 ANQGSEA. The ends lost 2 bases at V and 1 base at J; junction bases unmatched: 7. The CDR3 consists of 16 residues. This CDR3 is CSVERPGTSSYNEQFF. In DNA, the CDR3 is TGCAGCGTTGAAAGACCCGGGACTAGTTCCTACAATGAGCAGTTCTTC.

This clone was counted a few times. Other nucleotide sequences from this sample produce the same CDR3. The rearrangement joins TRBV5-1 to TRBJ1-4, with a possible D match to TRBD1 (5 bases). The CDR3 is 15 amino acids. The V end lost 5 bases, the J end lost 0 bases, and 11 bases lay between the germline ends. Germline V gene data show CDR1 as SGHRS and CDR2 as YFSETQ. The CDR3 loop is CASRETVATNEKLFF. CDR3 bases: TGCGCCAGCAGGGAGACAGTTGCAACTAATGAAAAACTGTTTTTT.

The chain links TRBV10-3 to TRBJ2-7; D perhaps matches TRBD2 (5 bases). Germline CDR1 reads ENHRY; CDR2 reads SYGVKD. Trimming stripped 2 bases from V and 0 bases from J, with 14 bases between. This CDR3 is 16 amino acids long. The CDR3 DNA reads TGTGCCATCAGTGAGAATTCCGCGGGTAGCTCCTACGAGCAGTACTTC. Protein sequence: CAISENSAGSSYEQYF.

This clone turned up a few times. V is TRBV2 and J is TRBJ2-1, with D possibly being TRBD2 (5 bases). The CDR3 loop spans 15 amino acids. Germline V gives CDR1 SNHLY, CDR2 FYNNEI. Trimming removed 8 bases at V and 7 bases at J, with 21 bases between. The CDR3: CASGNPGFLGNEQFF. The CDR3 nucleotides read TGTGCCAGCGGAAACCCGGGATTTCTGGGGAATGAGCAGTTCTTC.

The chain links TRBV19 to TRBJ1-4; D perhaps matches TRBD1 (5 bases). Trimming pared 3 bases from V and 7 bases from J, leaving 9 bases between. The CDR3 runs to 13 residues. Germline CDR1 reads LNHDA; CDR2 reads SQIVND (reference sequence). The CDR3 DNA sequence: TGTGCCAGTAGTATCTCCAGGGCTGAAAAACTGTTTTTT. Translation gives CASSISRAEKLFF.

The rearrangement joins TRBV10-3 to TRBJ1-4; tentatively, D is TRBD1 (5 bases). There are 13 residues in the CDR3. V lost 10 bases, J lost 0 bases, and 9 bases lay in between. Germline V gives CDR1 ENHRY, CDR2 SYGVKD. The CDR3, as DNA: TGTGCCACCCGGGGGGCAACTAATGAAAAACTGTTTTTT. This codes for CATRGATNEKLFF.

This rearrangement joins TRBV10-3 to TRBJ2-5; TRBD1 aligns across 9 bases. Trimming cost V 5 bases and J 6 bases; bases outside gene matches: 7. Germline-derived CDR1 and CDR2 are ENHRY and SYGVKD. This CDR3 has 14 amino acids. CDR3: CAISKGQGQKTQYF. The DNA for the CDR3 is TGTGCCATCAGTAAGGGACAGGGACAAAAGACCCAGTACTTC.

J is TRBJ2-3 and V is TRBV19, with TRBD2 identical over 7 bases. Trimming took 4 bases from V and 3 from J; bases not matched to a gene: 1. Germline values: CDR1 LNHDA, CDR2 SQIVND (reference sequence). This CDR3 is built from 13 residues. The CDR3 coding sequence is TGTGCCAGTAGTAGCGGGAGAACAGATACGCAGTATTTT. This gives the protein CASSSGRTDTQYF.

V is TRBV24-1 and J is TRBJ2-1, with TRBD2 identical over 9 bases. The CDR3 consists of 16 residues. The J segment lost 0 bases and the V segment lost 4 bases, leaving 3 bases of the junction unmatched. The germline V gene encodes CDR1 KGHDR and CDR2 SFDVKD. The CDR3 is CATSDLSGSSYNEQFF. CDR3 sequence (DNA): TGTGCCACCAGTGACCTTAGCGGGAGCTCCTACAATGAGCAGTTCTTC.

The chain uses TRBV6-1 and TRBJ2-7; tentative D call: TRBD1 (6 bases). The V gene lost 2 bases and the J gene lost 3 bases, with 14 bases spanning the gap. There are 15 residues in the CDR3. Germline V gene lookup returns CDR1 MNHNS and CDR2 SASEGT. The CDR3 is CASSEQGLVSYEQYF. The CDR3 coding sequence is TGTGCCAGCAGTGAACAGGGGTTGGTAAGCTACGAGCAGTACTTC.

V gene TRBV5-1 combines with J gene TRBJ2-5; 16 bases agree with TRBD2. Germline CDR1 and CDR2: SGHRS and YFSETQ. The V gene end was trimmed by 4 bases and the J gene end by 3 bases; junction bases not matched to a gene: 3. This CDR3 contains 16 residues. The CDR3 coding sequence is TGCGCCAGCAGCCTCGGGACTAGCGGGAGGGAAGAGACCCAGTACTTC. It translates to CASSLGTSGREETQYF.

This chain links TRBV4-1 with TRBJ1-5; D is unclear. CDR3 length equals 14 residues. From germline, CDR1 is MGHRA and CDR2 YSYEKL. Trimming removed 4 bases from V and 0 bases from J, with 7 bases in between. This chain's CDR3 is CASSPLVSNQPQHF. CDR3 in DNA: TGCGCCAGCAGCCCGTTAGTTAGCAATCAGCCCCAGCATTTT.

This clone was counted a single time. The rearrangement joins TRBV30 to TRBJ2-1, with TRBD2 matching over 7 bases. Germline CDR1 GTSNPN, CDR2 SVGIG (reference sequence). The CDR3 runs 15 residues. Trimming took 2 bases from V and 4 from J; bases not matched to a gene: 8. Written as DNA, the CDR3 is TGTGCCTGGAGTCGTGACAGCGGGATATACAATGAGCAGTTCTTC. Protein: CAWSRDSGIYNEQFF.

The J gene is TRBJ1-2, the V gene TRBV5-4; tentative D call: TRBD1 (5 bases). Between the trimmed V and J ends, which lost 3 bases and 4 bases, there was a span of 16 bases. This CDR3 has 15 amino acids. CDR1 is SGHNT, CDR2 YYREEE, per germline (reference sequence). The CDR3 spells CASSSYRPGRYGYTF. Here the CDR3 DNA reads TGTGCCAGCAGCTCCTATCGGCCAGGGCGCTATGGCTACACCTTC.

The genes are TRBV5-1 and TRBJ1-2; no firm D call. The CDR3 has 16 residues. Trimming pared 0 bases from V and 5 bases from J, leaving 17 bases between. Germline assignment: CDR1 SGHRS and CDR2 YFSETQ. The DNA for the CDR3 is TGCGCCAGCAGCTTGGCGGAGGGTTTGCCAGGTTATGGCTACACCTTC. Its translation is CASSLAEGLPGYGYTF.

CDR3 coding DNA: TGCGCCAGCAGCTCCGGGACGGGGGGGTCTCGGGAGACCCAGTACTTC. Protein: CASSSGTGGSRETQYF. V is TRBV5-1 and J is TRBJ2-5, with 8 bases fitting TRBD2. Trimming at V came to 3 bases and at J to 5 bases, leaving 12 bases not matched to a gene. The CDR3 contains 16 residues. Germline V gives CDR1 SGHRS, CDR2 YFSETQ. Looking up the rest from reference TRBV5-1 and TRBJ2-5 gives the full variable domain: KAGVTQTPRYLIKTRGQQVTLSCSPISGHRSVSWYQQTPGQGLQFLFEYFSETQRNKGNFPGRFSGRQFSNSRSEMNVSTLELGDSALYLCASSSGTGGSRETQYFGPGTRLLVL.

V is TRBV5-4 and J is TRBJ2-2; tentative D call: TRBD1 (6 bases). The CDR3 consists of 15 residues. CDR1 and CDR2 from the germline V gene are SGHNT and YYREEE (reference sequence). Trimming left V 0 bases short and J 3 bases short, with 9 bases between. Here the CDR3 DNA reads TGTGCCAGCAGCTTGGACAGGGTGTACACCGGGGAGCTGTTTTTT. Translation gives CASSLDRVYTGELFF.